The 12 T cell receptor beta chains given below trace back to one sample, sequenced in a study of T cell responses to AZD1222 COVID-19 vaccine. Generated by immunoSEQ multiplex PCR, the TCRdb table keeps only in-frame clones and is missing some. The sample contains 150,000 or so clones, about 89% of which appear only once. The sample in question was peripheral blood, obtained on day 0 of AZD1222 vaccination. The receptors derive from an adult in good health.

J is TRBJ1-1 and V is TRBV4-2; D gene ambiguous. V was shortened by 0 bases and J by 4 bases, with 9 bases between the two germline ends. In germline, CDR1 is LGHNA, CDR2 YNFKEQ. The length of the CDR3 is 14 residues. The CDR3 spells CASSQERVGTEAFF. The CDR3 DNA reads TGTGCCAGCAGCCAAGAGCGAGTTGGCACTGAAGCTTTCTTT.

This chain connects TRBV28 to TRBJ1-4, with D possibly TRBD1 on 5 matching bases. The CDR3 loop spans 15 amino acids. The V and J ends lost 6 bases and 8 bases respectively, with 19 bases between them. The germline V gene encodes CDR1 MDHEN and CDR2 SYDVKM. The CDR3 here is CASRGGSSRIEKLFF. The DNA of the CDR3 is TGTGCCAGCAGGGGGGGGTCCTCGAGGATCGAAAAACTGTTTTTT.

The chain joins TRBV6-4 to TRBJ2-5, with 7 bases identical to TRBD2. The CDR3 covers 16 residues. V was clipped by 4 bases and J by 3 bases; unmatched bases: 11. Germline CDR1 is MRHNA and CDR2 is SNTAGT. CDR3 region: CASSAVGLVREETQYF. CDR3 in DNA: TGTGCCAGCAGTGCCGTCGGACTAGTCAGGGAAGAGACCCAGTACTTC.

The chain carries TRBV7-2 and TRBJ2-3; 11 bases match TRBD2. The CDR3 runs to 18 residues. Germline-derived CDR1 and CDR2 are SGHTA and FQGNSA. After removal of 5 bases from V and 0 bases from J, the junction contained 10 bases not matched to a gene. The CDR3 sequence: CASSPRTSGHPSTDTQYF. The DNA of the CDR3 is TGTGCCAGCAGCCCCAGGACTAGCGGGCACCCTAGCACAGATACGCAGTATTTT.

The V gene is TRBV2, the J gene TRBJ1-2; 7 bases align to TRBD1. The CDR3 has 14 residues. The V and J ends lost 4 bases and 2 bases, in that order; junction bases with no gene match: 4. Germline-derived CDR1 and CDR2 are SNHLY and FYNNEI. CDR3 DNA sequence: TGTGCCAGCAGTGGATGGGACAGCAACTATGGCTACACCTTC. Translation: CASSGWDSNYGYTF.

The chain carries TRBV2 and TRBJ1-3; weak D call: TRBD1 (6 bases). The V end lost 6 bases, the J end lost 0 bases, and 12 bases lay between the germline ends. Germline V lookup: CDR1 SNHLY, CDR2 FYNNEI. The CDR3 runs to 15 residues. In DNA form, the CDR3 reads TGTGCCAGCAGAACAGGGTCGCACTCTGGAAACACCATATATTTT. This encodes CASRTGSHSGNTIYF.

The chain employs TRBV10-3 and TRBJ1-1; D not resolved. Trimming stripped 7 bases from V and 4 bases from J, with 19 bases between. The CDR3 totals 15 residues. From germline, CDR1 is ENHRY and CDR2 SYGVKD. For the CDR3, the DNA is TGTGCCATCACACGGTGGAAAACTGGGTTCACTGAAGCTTTCTTT. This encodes CAITRWKTGFTEAFF.

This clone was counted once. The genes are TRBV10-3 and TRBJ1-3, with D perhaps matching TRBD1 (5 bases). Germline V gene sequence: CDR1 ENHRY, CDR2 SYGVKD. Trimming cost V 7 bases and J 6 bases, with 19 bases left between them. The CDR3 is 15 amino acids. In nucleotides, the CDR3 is TGTGCCATCACTCGAAGCGGGGGATCCGAAAACACCATATATTTT. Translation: CAITRSGGSENTIYF.

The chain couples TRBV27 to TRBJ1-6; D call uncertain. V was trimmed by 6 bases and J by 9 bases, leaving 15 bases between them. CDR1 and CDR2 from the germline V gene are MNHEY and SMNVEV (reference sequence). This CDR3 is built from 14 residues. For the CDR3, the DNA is TGTGCCAGCAGCTTCGGCGGGAACAGTTCACCCCTCCACTTT. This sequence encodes CASSFGGNSSPLHF.

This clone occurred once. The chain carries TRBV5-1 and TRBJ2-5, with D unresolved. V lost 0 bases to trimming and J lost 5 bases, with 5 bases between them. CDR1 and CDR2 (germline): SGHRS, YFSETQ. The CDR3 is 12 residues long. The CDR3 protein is CASSLASETQYF. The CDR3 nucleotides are TGCGCCAGCAGCTTGGCCTCGGAGACCCAGTACTTC.

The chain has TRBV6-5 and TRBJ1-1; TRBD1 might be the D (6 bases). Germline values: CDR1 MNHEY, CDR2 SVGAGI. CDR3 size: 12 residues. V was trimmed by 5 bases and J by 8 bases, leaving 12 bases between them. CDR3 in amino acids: CASSKQGGEAFF. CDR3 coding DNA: TGTGCCAGCAGTAAACAGGGAGGGGAAGCTTTCTTT.

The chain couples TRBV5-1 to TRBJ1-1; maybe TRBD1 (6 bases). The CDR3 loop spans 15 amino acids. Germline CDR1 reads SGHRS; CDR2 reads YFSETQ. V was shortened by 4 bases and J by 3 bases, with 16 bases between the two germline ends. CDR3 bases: TGCGCCAGCAGCCAAAAACCGGGACAACACACTGAAGCTTTCTTT. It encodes CASSQKPGQHTEAFF.